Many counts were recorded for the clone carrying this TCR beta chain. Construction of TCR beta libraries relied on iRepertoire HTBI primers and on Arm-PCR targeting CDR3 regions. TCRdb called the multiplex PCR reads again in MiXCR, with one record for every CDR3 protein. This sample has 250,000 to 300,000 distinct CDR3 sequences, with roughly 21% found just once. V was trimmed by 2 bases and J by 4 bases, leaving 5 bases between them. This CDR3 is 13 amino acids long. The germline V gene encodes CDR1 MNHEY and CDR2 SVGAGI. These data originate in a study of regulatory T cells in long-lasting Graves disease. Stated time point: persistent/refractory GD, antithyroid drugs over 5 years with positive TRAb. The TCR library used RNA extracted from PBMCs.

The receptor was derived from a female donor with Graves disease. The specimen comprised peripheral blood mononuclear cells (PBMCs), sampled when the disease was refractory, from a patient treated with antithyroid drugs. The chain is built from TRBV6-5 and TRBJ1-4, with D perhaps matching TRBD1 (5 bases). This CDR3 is CASSYDSNEKLFF. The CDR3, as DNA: TGTGCCAGCAGTTACGACAGTAATGAAAAACTGTTTTTT.